The entry that follows covers one T cell receptor beta chain sequence. Its cognate antigen is unknown. Sequenced material consisted of expressed TCRB transcripts (all of the isolated RNA was reverse transcribed). Approximately 3.6 million reads was the average for naive, central memory and regulatory T cell samples. Sequencing was performed with immunoSEQ multiplex PCR; in TCRdb, only in-frame clones are kept and a portion is missing. The sample records about 290,000 clones, 7.5% to 9.5% being singletons. Over 95% purity was reached by all sorted populations. The record originates from a study of beta chain features in type 1 diabetes. Findings of the study overall: Individuals with type 1 diabetes displayed fewer insertions and more deletions at VDJ junctions. The question left open here concerned HLA type influencing TCRB rearrangement.

Trimming took off 4 bases at V and 4 bases at J, with 14 bases between the two ends. CDR3 length: 14 residues. Germline assignment: CDR1 SGDLS and CDR2 YYNGEE. Sample: central memory CD4+ T cells from blood. This sequence originates from a woman aged 18 to 35 in good health. The J gene is TRBJ1-2, the V gene TRBV9; no reliable D call. The DNA for the CDR3 is TGTGCCAGCAGCCTTGGGCGATCCCCCTATGGCTACACCTTC. Residues: CASSLGRSPYGYTF.